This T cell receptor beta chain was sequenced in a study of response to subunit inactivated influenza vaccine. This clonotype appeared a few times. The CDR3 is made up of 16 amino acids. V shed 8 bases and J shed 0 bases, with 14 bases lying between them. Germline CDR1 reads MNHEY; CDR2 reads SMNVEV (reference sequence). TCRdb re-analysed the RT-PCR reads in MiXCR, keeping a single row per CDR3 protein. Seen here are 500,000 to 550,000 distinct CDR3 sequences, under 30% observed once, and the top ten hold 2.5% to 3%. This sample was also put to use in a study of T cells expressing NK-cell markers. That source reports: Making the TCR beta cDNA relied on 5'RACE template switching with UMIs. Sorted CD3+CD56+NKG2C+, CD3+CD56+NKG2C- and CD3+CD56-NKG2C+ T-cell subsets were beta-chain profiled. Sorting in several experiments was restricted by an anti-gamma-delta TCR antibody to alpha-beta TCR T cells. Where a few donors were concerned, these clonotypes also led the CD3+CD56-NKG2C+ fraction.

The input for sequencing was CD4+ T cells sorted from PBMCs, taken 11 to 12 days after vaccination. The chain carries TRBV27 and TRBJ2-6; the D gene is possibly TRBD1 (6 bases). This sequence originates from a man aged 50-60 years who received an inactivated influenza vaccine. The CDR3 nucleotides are TGTGCCAGCGGGGGCAGGACCCTCTCTGGGGCCAACGTCCTGACTTTC. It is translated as CASGGRTLSGANVLTF.